This T cell receptor (beta chain) emerged from a study of shared clonotypes between healthy human individuals. Study-wide context: Those who served as donors were a couple of women and a few men between the ages of 18 and 49.

All donors qualified as healthy HIV-negative adults and had experienced no recent acute infections or vaccinations. The CDR3 has 14 residues. CDR1 and CDR2 from the germline V gene are KGHSH and LQKENI. V dropped 5 bases and J dropped 4 bases, with 12 bases sitting between them. This clone was picked up one time. At a deep level, the assay was run. Libraries were prepared by immunoSEQ multiplex PCR; TCRdb keeps only in-frame clonotypes and omits some of them. This sample has about 2.3 million clones, with 80% to 95% found just once. This sequence originates from a man aged 18 to 30 in good health. Some clones in this sample may be carry-over from other donors' samples. The sample taken for sequencing was naive CD4+ T cells from PBMCs. Subset reported: CD45RA+ positively selected. The genes are TRBV18 and TRBJ1-5; D might be TRBD1 (6 bases). CDR3 loop: CASSLGQTNQPQHF. CDR3 bases: TGTGCCAGCTCATTAGGACAGACAAATCAGCCCCAGCATTTT.